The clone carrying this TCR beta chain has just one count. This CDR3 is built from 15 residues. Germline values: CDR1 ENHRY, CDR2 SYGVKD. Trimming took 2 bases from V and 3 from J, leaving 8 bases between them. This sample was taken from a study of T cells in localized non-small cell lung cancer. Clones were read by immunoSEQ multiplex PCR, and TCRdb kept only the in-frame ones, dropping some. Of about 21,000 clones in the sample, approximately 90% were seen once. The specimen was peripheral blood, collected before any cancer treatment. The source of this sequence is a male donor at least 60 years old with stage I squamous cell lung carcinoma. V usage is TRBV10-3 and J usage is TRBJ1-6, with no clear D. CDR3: CAISEGLNYNSPLHF. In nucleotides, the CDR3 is TGTGCCATCAGTGAGGGTCTCAACTATAATTCACCCCTCCACTTT.